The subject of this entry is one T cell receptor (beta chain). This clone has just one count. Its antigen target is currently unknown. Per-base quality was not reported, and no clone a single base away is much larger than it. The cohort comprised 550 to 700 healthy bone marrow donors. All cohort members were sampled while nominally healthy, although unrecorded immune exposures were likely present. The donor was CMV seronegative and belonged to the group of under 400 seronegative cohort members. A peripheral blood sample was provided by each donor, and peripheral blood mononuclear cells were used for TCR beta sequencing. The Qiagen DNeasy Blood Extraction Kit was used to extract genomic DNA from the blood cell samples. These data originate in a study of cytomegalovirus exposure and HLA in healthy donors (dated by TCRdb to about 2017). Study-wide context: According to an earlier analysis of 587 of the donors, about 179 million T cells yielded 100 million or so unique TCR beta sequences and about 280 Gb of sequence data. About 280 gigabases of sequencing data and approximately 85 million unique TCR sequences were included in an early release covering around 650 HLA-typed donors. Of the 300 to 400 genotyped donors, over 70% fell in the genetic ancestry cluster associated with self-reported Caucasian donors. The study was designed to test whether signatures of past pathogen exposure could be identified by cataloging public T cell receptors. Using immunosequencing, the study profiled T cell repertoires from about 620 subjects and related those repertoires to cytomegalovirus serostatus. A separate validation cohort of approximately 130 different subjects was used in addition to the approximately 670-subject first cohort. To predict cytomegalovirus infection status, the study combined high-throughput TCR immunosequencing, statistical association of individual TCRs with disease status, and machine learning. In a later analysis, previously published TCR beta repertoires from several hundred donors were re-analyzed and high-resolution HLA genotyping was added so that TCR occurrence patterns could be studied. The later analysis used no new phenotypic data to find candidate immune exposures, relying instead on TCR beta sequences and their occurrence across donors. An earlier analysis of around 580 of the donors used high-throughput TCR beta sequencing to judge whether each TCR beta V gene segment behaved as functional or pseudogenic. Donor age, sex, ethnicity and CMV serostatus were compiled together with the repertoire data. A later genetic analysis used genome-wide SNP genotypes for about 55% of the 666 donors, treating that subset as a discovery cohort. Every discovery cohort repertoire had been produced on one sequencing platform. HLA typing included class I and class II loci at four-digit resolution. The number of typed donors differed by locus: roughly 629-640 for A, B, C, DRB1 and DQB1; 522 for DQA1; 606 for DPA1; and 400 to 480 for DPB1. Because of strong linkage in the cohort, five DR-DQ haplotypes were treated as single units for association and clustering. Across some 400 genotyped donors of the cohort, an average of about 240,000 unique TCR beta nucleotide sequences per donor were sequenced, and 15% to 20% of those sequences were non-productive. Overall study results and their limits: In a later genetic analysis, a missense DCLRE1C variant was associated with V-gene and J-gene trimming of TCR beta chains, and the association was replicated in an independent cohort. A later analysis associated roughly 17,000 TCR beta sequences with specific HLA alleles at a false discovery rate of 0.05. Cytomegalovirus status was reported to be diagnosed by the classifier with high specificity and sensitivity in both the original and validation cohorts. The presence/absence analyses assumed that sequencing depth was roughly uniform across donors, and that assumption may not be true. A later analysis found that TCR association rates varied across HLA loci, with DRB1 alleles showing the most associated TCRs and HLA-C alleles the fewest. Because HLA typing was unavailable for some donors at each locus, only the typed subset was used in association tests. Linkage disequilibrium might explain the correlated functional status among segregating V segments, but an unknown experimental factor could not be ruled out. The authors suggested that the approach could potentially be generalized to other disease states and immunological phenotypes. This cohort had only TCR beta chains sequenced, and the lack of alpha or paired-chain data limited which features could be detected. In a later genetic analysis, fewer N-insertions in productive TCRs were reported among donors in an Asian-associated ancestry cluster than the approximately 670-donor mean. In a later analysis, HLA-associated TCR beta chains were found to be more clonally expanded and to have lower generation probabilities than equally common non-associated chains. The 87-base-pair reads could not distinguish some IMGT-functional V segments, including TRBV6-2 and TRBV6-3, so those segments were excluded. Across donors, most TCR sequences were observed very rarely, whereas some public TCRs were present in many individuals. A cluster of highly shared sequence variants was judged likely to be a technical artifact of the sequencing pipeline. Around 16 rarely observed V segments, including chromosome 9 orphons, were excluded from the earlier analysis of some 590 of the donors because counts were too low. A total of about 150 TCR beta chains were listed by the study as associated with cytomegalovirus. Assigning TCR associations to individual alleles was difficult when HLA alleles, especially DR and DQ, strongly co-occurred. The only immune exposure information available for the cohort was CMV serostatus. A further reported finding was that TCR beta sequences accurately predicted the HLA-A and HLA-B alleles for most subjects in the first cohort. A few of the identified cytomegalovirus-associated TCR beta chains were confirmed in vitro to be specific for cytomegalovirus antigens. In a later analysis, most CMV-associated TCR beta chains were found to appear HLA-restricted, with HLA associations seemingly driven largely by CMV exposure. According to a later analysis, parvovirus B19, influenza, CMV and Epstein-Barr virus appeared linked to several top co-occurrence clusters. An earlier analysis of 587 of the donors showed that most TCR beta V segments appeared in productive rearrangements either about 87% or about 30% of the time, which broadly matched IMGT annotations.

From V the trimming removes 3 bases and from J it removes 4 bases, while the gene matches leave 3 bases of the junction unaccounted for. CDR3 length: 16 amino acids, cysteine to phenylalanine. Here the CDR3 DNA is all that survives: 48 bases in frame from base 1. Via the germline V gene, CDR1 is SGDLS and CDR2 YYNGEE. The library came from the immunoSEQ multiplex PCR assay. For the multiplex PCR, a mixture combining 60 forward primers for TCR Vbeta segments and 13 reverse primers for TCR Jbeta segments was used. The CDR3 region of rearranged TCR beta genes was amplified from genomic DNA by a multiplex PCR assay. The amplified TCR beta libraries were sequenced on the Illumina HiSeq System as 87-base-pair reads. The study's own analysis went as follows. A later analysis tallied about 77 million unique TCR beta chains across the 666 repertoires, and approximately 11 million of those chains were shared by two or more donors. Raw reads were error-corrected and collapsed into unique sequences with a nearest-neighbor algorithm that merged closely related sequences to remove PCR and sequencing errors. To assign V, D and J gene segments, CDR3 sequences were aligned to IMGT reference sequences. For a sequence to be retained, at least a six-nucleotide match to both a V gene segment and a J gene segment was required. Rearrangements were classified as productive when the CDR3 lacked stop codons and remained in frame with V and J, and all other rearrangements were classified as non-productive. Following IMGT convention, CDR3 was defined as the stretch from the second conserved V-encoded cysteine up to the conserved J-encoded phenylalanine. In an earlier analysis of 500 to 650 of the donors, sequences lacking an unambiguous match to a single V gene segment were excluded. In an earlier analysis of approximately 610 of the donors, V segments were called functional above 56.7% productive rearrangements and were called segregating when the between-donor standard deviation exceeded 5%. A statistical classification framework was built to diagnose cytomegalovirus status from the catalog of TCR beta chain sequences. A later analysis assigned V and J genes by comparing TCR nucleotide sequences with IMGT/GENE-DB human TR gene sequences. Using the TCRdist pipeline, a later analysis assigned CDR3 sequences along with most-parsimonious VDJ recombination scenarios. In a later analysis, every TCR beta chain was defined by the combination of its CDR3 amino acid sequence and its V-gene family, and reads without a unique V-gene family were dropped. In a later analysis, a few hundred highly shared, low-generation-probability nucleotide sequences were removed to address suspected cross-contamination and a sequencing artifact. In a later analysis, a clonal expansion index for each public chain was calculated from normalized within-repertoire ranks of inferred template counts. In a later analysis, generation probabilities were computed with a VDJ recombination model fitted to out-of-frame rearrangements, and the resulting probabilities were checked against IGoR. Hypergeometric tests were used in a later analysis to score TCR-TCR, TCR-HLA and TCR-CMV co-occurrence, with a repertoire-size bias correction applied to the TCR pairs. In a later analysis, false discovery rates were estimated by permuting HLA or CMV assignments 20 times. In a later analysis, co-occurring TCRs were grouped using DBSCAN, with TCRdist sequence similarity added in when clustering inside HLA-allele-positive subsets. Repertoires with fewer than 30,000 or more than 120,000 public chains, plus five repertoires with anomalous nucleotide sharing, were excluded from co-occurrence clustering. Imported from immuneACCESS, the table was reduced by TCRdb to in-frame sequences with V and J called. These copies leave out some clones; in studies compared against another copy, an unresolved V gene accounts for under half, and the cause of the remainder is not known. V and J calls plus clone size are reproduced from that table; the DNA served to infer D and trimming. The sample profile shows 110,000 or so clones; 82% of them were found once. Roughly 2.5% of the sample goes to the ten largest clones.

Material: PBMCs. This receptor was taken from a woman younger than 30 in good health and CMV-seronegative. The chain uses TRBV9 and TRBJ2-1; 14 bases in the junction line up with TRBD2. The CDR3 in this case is CASSGRLAGGYNEQFF. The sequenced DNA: TGTGCCAGCAGCGGCAGACTAGCGGGAGGGTACAATGAGCAGTTCTTC.